The present entry profiles one TCR beta chain with its context. Its antigen remains unidentified. The sample comes from a study of CD8+ T cells in alopecia areata. Across the whole study: A regimen of oral tofacitinib, 5 to 10 mg twice daily, was given to treated patients. Dosing with tofacitinib proceeded for 6 to 18 months, followed by 6 months off drug.

Findings of the study overall: More clonal than normal scalp was lesional scalp, particularly alopecia totalis/universalis. Mice gave a clearer picture of TCR sharing than patients did, possibly for HLA-related reasons.

RNA was isolated and reverse transcribed to cDNA, the sequencing template. TCRdb's table, derived via immunoSEQ multiplex PCR, lists solely in-frame clones and lacks some. Altogether approximately 180,000 clones are present, around three fifths being singletons, with the ten largest covering roughly 14%. The CDR3 is 14 amino acids. The germline V gene has CDR1 SEHNR and CDR2 FQNEAQ (reference sequence). V lost 4 bases to trimming and J lost 0 bases, with 9 bases between them. The sequenced sample was CD4+ T cells sorted from blood, obtained at week 0. The chain joins TRBV7-9 to TRBJ1-1, with D uncertain. The receptor comes from a human donor with alopecia areata. The CDR3 nucleotides are TGTGCCAGCAGCTGGGAAGGGTTGAACACTGAAGCTTTCTTT. Encoded protein: CASSWEGLNTEAFF.